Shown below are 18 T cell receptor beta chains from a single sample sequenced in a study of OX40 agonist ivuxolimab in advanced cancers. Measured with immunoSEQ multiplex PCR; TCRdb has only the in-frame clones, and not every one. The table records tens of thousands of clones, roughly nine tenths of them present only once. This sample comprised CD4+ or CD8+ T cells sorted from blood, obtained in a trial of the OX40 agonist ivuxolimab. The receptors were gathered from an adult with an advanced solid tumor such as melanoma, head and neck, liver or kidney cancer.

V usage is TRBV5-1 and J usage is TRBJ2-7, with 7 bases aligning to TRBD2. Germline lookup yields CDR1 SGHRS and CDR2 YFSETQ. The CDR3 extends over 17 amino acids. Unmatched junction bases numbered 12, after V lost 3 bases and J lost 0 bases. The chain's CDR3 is CASSSSAGDVTSYEQYF. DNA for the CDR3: TGCGCCAGCAGCTCCTCGGCGGGGGATGTAACCTCCTACGAGCAGTACTTC. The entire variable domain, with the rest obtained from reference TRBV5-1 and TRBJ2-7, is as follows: KAGVTQTPRYLIKTRGQQVTLSCSPISGHRSVSWYQQTPGQGLQFLFEYFSETQRNKGNFPGRFSGRQFSNSRSEMNVSTLELGDSALYLCASSSSAGDVTSYEQYFGPGTRLTVT.

The CDR3 nucleotides read TGTGCCAGCAGGGAAGCTGGGGCCAACGTCCTGACTTTC. Translation: CASREAGANVLTF. This chain uses TRBV27 with TRBJ2-6; D is ambiguous. Trimming left V 6 bases short and J 2 bases short, with 5 bases between. The germline gives CDR1 MNHEY, CDR2 SMNVEV (reference sequence). The CDR3 covers 13 residues.

DNA for the CDR3: TGTGCCAGCAGTTCCATCGGAGGGTACGGCTACACCTTC. This sequence encodes CASSSIGGYGYTF. The chain combines TRBV28 with TRBJ1-2; D is undetermined. This CDR3 is built from 13 residues. Germline CDR1 is MDHEN and CDR2 is SYDVKM. V was trimmed by 4 bases and J by 8 bases, leaving 14 bases between them.

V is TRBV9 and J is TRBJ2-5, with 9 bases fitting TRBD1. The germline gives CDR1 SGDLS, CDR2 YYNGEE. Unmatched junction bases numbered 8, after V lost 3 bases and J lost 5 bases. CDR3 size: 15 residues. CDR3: CASSEGQGRGETQYF. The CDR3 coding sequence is TGTGCCAGCAGCGAAGGACAGGGGAGAGGGGAGACCCAGTACTTC. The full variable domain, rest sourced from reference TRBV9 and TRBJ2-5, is DSGVTQTPKHLITATGQRVTLRCSPRSGDLSVYWYQQSLDQGLQFLIQYYNGEERAKGNILERFSAQQFPDLHSELNLSSLELGDSALYFCASSEGQGRGETQYFGPGTRLLVL.

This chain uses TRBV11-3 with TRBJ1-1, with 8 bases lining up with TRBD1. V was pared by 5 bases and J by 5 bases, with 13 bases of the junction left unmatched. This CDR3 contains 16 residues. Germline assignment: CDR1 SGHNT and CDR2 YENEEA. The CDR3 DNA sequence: TGTGCCAGCAGCCCTAAGCTTTCAGGGGGCGTGACTGAAGCTTTCTTT. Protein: CASSPKLSGGVTEAFF.

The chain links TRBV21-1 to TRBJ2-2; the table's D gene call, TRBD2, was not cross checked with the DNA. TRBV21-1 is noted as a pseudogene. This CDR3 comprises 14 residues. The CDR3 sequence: CASDHGGDTGELFF. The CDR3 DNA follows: TGTGCCAGTGACCACGGAGGGGACACCGGGGAGCTGTTTTTT.

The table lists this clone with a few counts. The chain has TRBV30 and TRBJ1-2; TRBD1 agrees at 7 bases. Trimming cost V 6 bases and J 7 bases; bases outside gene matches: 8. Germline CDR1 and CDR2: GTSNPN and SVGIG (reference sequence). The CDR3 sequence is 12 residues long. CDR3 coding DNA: TGTGCCTGTAACCCAGGGGGGGTTGGCTACACCTTC. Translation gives CACNPGGVGYTF.

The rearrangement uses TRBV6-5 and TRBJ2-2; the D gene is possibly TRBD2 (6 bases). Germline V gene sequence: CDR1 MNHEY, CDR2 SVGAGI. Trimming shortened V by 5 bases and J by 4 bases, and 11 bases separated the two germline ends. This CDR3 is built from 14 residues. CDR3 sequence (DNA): TGTGCCAGCAGTCCCTCTAGCGTCACCGGGGAGCTGTTTTTT. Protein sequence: CASSPSSVTGELFF.

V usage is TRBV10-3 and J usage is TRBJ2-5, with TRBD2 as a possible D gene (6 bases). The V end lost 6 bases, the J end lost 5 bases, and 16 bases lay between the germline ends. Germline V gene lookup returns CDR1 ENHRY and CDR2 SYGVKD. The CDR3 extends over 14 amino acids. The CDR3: CAIRGTHGEETQYF. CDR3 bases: TGTGCCATCAGGGGGACTCACGGGGAGGAGACCCAGTACTTC.

CDR3 nucleotides: TGTGCCAGCAGCCTGGATCCGGCGACTAGCGGGAGAGGGGGGCAGTATTTT. This encodes CASSLDPATSGRGGQYF. This chain joins TRBV11-3 and TRBJ2-3, with 12 bases lining up with TRBD2. After removal of 5 bases from V and 11 bases from J, the junction contained 17 bases not matched to a gene. In germline, CDR1 is SGHNT, CDR2 YENEEA. CDR3 length equals 17 residues.

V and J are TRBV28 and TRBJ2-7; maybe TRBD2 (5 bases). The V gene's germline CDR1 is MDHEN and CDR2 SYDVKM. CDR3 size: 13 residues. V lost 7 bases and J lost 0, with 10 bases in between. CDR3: CASIDGDSYEQYF. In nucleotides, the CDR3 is TGTGCCAGCATAGACGGGGACTCCTACGAGCAGTACTTC.

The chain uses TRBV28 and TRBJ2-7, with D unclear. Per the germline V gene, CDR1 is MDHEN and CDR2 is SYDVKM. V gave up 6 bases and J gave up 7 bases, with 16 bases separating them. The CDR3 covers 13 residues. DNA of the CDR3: TGTGCCAGCAGCAAACATCGATTCAGGGAGCAGTACTTC. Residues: CASSKHRFREQYF.

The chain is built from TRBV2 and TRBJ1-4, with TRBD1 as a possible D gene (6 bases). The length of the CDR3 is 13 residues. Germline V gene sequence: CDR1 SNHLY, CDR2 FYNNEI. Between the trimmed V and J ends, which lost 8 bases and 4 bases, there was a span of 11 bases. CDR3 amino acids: CASGDILNEKLFF. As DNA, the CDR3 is TGTGCCAGCGGGGACATCCTTAATGAAAAACTGTTTTTT.

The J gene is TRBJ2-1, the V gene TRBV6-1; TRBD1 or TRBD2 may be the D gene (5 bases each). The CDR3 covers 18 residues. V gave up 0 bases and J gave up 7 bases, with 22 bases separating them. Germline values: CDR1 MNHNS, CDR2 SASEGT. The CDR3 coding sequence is TGTGCCAGCAGTGAAGCGGCTTACGGGGCTCGGGTCGGGAATGAGCAGTTCTTC. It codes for CASSEAAYGARVGNEQFF.

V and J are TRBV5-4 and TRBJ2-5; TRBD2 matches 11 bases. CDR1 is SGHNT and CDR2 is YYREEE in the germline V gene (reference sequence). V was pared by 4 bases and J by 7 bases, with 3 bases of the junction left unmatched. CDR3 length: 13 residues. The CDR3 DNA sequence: TGTGCCAGCAGCACCGGGACTAGCGGGACCCAGTACTTC. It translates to CASSTGTSGTQYF.

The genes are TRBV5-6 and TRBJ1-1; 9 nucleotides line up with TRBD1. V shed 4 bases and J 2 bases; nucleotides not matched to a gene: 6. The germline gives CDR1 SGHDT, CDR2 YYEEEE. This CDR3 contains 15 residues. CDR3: CASSPWDRANTEAFF. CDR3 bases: TGTGCCAGCAGCCCGTGGGACAGGGCCAACACTGAAGCTTTCTTT.

The CDR3: CASSTPLLSYNEQFF. DNA of the CDR3: TGTGCCAGTAGTACCCCCCTACTCTCCTACAATGAGCAGTTCTTC. V and J are TRBV19 and TRBJ2-1; D is unresolved. The CDR3 runs 15 residues. V lost 4 bases to trimming and J lost 0 bases, with 10 bases between them. Germline V gene data show CDR1 as LNHDA and CDR2 as SQIVND (reference sequence).

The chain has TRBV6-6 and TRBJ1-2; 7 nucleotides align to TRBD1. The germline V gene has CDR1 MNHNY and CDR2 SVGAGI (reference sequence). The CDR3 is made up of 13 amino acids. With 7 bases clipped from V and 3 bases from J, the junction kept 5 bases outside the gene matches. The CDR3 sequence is CASKGQSDYGYTF. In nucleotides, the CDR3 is TGTGCCAGCAAGGGACAGAGTGACTATGGCTACACCTTC.